Below are 8 T cell receptor beta chains sequenced from a single sample in a study of T cells in Graves' hyperthyroidism and ophthalmopathy. RNA transcripts served as the template for amplifying TCR beta CDR3 regions. Carried out on the TCR CDR3, a first-round RT-PCR used the HTBI primer set. Each CDR3 protein gets one entry after TCRdb re-called the multiplex PCR reads with MiXCR. The sample contains around 280,000 distinct CDR3 sequences, less than 15% of which appear only once. Source material: blood. These receptors all come from a woman in her 30s with Graves' hyperthyroidism that later progressed to Graves' ophthalmopathy.

This clonotype was seen many times. J is TRBJ2-7 and V is TRBV18; no clear D. V dropped 3 bases and J dropped 0 bases, with 3 bases sitting between them. Germline V gene data show CDR1 as KGHSH and CDR2 as LQKENI. The CDR3 spans 12 residues. The CDR3 loop reads CASSPASYEQYF. CDR3 DNA: TGTGCCAGCTCACCGGCCTCCTACGAGCAGTACTTC.

This chain uses TRBV28 with TRBJ2-3, with TRBD1 identical over 10 bases. V was clipped by 9 bases and J by 4 bases; unmatched bases: 7. Germline CDR1 and CDR2: MDHEN and SYDVKM. CDR3 length equals 14 residues. The CDR3 DNA reads TGTGCCAGTGGGGAGACAGGGGGCGCAGATACGCAGTATTTT. This encodes CASGETGGADTQYF.

This chain joins TRBV7-9 and TRBJ2-5; 8 nucleotides match TRBD2. Germline loops: CDR1 SEHNR, CDR2 FQNEAQ (reference sequence). The CDR3 has 16 residues. Trimming cost V 4 bases and J 0 bases; bases outside gene matches: 7. The CDR3, as DNA: TGTGCCAGCAGCTCTCCGGGACTAGGCGACCAAGAGACCCAGTACTTC. It specifies CASSSPGLGDQETQYF.

V and J are TRBV6-1 and TRBJ2-1; 8 nucleotides align to TRBD2. The CDR3 length is 15 residues. J lost 9 bases, V lost 5 bases, and 12 bases had no gene match. Germline V gene lookup returns CDR1 MNHNS and CDR2 SASEGT. CDR3 residues: CASSPGTRGSGEQFF. Written as DNA, the CDR3 is TGTGCCAGCAGTCCCGGGACTAGGGGATCGGGTGAGCAGTTCTTC.

Concerning this clonotype itself: One end of the junction is discordant with germline, which a read error may explain. V gene TRBV7-3 combines with J gene TRBJ2-1; 10 positions agree with TRBD2. The CDR3 totals 15 residues. The germline V gene has CDR1 SGHTA and CDR2 FQGTGA. CDR3 coding DNA: TGTGCCAGCAGCCGTACTAGCGGGACCTACAATGAGCGGTTCTTC. Residues: CASSRTSGTYNERFF. Variable domain in full (rest from reference TRBV7-3 and TRBJ2-1): GAGVSQTPSNKVTEKGKYVELRCDPISGHTALYWYRQSLGQGPEFLIYFQGTGAADDSGLPNDRFFAVRPEGSVSTLKIQRTERGDSAVYLCASSRTSGTYNERFFGPGTRLTVL.

This clonotype occurred many times. The V and J genes are TRBV28 and TRBJ1-1; TRBD1 matches 10 bases. Per the germline V gene, CDR1 is MDHEN and CDR2 is SYDVKM. This CDR3 comprises 11 residues. Trimming removed 8 bases from V and 11 bases from J; junction bases left unmatched: 5. The CDR3: CASRDRGSAFF. The CDR3 region has the DNA TGTGCCAGCCGGGACAGGGGATCGGCTTTCTTT.

At least ten counts were recorded for this clonotype. This sequence joins TRBV28 and TRBJ2-1; D unresolved. Germline V gene sequence: CDR1 MDHEN, CDR2 SYDVKM. There are 13 residues in the CDR3. The ends were cut back, 3 bases at V and 7 bases at J, with 10 bases in the middle. The CDR3 DNA reads as TGTGCCAGCAGTTTTGGTGCGTTAAATGAGCAGTTCTTC. Protein product: CASSFGALNEQFF.

This clonotype was recorded many times. The V call is TRBV3-1, the J call TRBJ2-5; a weak D match, TRBD2 (6 bases). The CDR3 totals 12 residues. Trimming removed 4 bases at V and 7 bases at J, with 10 bases between. Per the germline V gene, CDR1 is LGHDT and CDR2 is YNNKEL (reference sequence). The CDR3 loop is CASSRQEGTQYF. The CDR3 DNA reads as TGTGCCAGCAGCCGGCAGGAGGGGACCCAGTACTTC.